The 21 T cell receptor beta chains below come from one sample, sequenced in a study of shared clonotypes between healthy human individuals. Sequencing used immunoSEQ multiplex PCR; TCRdb keeps in-frame clones, though not all of them. The sample contains roughly 1,000,000 clones, about 84% of which appear only once. Sequencing was performed on memory CD4+ T cells from PBMCs. Subset noted: CD45RA-negative fraction. The receptors stem from a man between 18 and 35 years old in good health. Some clones in this sample may be carry-over from other donors' samples.

This clone was seen a handful of times. The V gene is TRBV2, the J gene TRBJ1-2; possibly TRBD1 for D (6 bases). Germline loops: CDR1 SNHLY, CDR2 FYNNEI. Between the trimmed V and J ends, which lost 6 bases and 4 bases, there was a span of 15 bases. CDR3 size: 14 residues. Here the CDR3 DNA reads TGTGCCAGCAGGTCACAGGGACTTAGCTATGGCTACACCTTC. Residues: CASRSQGLSYGYTF. Variable domain in full (rest from reference TRBV2 and TRBJ1-2): EPEVTQTPSHQVTQMGQEVILRCVPISNHLYFYWYRQILGQKVEFLVSFYNNEISEKSEIFDDQFSVERPDGSNFTLKIRSTKLEDSAMYFCASRSQGLSYGYTFGSGTRLTVV.

The gene calls are TRBV28 and TRBJ2-5; 10 nucleotides line up with TRBD1. This CDR3 contains 14 residues. The germline gives CDR1 MDHEN, CDR2 SYDVKM. Trimming at V came to 6 bases and at J to 5 bases, leaving 6 bases not matched to a gene. The CDR3 is CASRTGGAVETQYF. DNA for the CDR3: TGTGCCAGCAGGACAGGGGGCGCAGTGGAGACCCAGTACTTC.

The gene calls are TRBV6-6 and TRBJ1-1, with D unresolved. Germline loops: CDR1 MNHNY, CDR2 SVGAGI (reference sequence). The CDR3 length is 14 residues. The V and J ends lost 6 bases and 4 bases respectively, with 15 bases between them. For the CDR3, the DNA is TGTGCCAGCAGGCCCTCAGTTGGGCCCACTGAAGCTTTCTTT. Its protein is CASRPSVGPTEAFF.

This clone was found a few times. This chain connects TRBV7-6 to TRBJ1-1; D is possibly TRBD1 (6 bases). Per germline, CDR1 SGHVS and CDR2 FNYEAQ. This CDR3 comprises 18 residues. With 1 base removed from V and 4 bases from J, the gap between germline ends came to 22 bases. The chain's CDR3 is CASSLVGPRGGLGTEAFF. CDR3 DNA sequence: TGTGCCAGCAGCTTAGTAGGCCCCCGAGGGGGTCTCGGCACTGAAGCTTTCTTT.

The rearrangement uses TRBV9 and TRBJ2-5; no reliable D call. CDR1 is SGDLS, CDR2 YYNGEE, per germline. The germline V and J ends were trimmed by 0 bases and 2 bases, with 14 bases remaining between them. The CDR3 runs to 16 residues. The CDR3 protein is CASSVAAAGYQETQYF. Written as DNA, the CDR3 is TGTGCCAGCAGCGTAGCTGCGGCAGGATATCAAGAGACCCAGTACTTC.

This rearrangement joins TRBV28 to TRBJ1-2; D possibly corresponds to TRBD1 (5 bases). CDR3 length equals 15 residues. The germline V and J ends were trimmed by 4 bases and 0 bases, with 12 bases remaining between them. CDR1 is MDHEN, CDR2 SYDVKM, per germline. Written as DNA, the CDR3 is TGTGCCAGCAGTTCACCCCCGACAGCTAACTATGGCTACACCTTC. This encodes CASSSPPTANYGYTF.

This clone was seen at least ten times. The gene calls are TRBV12-1 and TRBJ2-3; the table's D call of TRBD2 was not tested on the DNA. TRBV12-1 is described as a pseudogene. CDR3 length equals 16 residues. The CDR3 nucleotides read TGTGCCAGCAGCTTCCCGGGACTAGCGGGAGCAGATACGCAGTATTTT. Translating it yields CASSFPGLAGADTQYF.

The gene calls are TRBV7-2 and TRBJ2-2; the D gene is possibly TRBD2 (5 bases). Per germline, CDR1 SGHTA and CDR2 FQGNSA. Trimming took off 5 bases at V and 8 bases at J, with 15 bases between the two ends. This CDR3 comprises 14 residues. CDR3 DNA: TGTGCCAGCAGCCTCCGTCCCGGGGAAGGGGAGCTGTTTTTT. Its protein product is CASSLRPGEGELFF.

The chain employs TRBV7-8 and TRBJ2-7, with D possibly being TRBD2 (6 bases). Germline values: CDR1 SGHVS, CDR2 FQNEAQ. The CDR3 runs 13 residues. The ends were cut back, 0 bases at V and 6 bases at J, with 9 bases in the middle. The CDR3 spells CASSLALGGEQYF. CDR3 nucleotides: TGTGCCAGCAGCTTAGCGTTGGGGGGCGAGCAGTACTTC.

This clone was observed a single time. The rearrangement joins TRBV7-6 to TRBJ2-7; 7 nucleotides agree with TRBD1. The V and J ends lost 5 bases and 1 base, in that order; junction bases with no gene match: 5. Germline CDR1 is SGHVS and CDR2 is FNYEAQ. CDR3 size: 14 residues. The CDR3 region is CASSRGQISYEQYF. DNA for the CDR3: TGTGCCAGCAGCCGGGGACAGATATCCTACGAGCAGTACTTC.

The rearrangement links TRBV19 to TRBJ2-1; D not certain. With 6 bases removed from V and 0 bases from J, the gap between germline ends came to 15 bases. From germline, CDR1 is LNHDA and CDR2 SQIVND (reference sequence). CDR3 length equals 16 residues. The CDR3: CASREFGASSYNEQFF. Written as DNA, the CDR3 is TGTGCCAGTAGAGAATTCGGCGCAAGCTCCTACAATGAGCAGTTCTTC.

The CDR3 DNA reads TGTGCCAGCAGCGTGGGAGGTACCGGGGAGCTGTTTTTT. It yields the protein CASSVGGTGELFF. The V and J genes are TRBV9 and TRBJ2-2; tentatively, D is TRBD2 (6 bases). The germline CDR1 and CDR2 sequences are SGDLS and YYNGEE. The CDR3 sequence is 13 residues long. The V gene lost 2 bases and the J gene lost 5 bases, with 7 bases spanning the gap.

This sequence joins TRBV4-3 and TRBJ1-2, with a weak D call TRBD1 (5 bases). Germline assignment: CDR1 LGHNA and CDR2 YSLEER. The CDR3 has 16 amino acids. V lost 3 bases to trimming and J lost 4 bases, with 18 bases between them. CDR3 sequence (DNA): TGCGCCAGCAGCCAGGAACCGGGGACCCTTGGCTATGGCTACACCTTC. Translation: CASSQEPGTLGYGYTF.

This clone was detected only a few times. V gene TRBV4-2 combines with J gene TRBJ1-1; D call uncertain. Per germline, CDR1 LGHNA and CDR2 YNFKEQ. Trimming stripped 3 bases from V and 3 bases from J, with 8 bases between. There are 13 residues in the CDR3. This CDR3 is CASSQELDTEAFF. CDR3 coding DNA: TGTGCCAGCAGCCAGGAACTAGACACTGAAGCTTTCTTT.

This chain uses TRBV5-4 with TRBJ2-1; D remains unclear. This CDR3 has 15 residues. Per germline, CDR1 SGHNT and CDR2 YYREEE (reference sequence). The germline V and J ends were trimmed by 0 bases and 0 bases, with 7 bases remaining between them. The CDR3 DNA follows: TGTGCCAGCAGCTTGGCATATAGCTCCTACAATGAGCAGTTCTTC. It encodes CASSLAYSSYNEQFF.

This clone was detected only a few times. The chain links TRBV30 to TRBJ1-2, with 9 positions matching TRBD1. J lost 5 bases, V lost 1 base, and 5 bases had no gene match. The length of the CDR3 is 14 residues. Germline loops: CDR1 GTSNPN, CDR2 SVGIG (reference sequence). The CDR3 here is CAWSADRGVYGYTF. The CDR3 DNA follows: TGTGCCTGGAGTGCCGACAGGGGGGTTTATGGCTACACCTTC.

The chain uses TRBV28 and TRBJ1-2; D is undetermined. The V gene's germline CDR1 is MDHEN and CDR2 SYDVKM. V lost 4 bases to trimming and J lost 4 bases, with 10 bases between them. This CDR3 region has 13 residues. CDR3 nucleotides: TGTGCCAGCAGTTATGTCGGCCTCTATGGCTACACCTTC. Its protein is CASSYVGLYGYTF.

The table lists this clone with many counts. The V call is TRBV11-2, the J call TRBJ2-6; TRBD1 matches 11 bases. There are 16 residues in the CDR3. The germline V gene encodes CDR1 SGHAT and CDR2 FQNNGV. J gave up 2 bases and V 7 bases, and 4 bases lay outside the gene matches. CDR3 region: CASMKDRGPGANVLTF. CDR3 nucleotide sequence: TGTGCCAGCATGAAGGACAGGGGGCCTGGGGCCAACGTCCTGACTTTC. The full variable domain, in which reference TRBV11-2 and TRBJ2-6 provide the parts outside the CDR3, is EAGVAQSPRYKIIEKRQSVAFWCNPISGHATLYWYQQILGQGPKLLIQFQNNGVVDDSQLPKDRFSAERLKGVDSTLKIQPAKLEDSAVYLCASMKDRGPGANVLTFGAGSRLTVL.

J is TRBJ2-7 and V is TRBV5-1, with TRBD2 matching 13 bases. V shed 4 bases and J 4 bases; nucleotides not matched to a gene: 8. The germline V gene encodes CDR1 SGHRS and CDR2 YFSETQ. CDR3 size: 16 residues. The CDR3 is CASSPWTSGSGYEQYF. The CDR3 DNA follows: TGCGCCAGCAGCCCCTGGACTAGCGGGAGTGGGTACGAGCAGTACTTC. Looking up the rest from reference TRBV5-1 and TRBJ2-7 gives the full variable domain: KAGVTQTPRYLIKTRGQQVTLSCSPISGHRSVSWYQQTPGQGLQFLFEYFSETQRNKGNFPGRFSGRQFSNSRSEMNVSTLELGDSALYLCASSPWTSGSGYEQYFGPGTRLTVT.

This clone was recorded once. The chain employs TRBV6-5 and TRBJ2-7, with a weak D call TRBD1 (6 bases). V was shortened by 4 bases and J by 3 bases, with 13 bases between the two germline ends. This CDR3 region has 14 residues. Germline lookup yields CDR1 MNHEY and CDR2 SVGAGI. The CDR3 bases are TGTGCCAGCAGTTCCTGGACAGACAGCTACGAGCAGTACTTC. Translation: CASSSWTDSYEQYF.

The chain has TRBV6-1 and TRBJ1-1; 7 nucleotides line up with TRBD1. CDR1 is MNHNS and CDR2 is SASEGT in the germline V gene. V trimming: 3 bases; J trimming: 4 bases; junction bases outside the gene matches: 8. The CDR3 totals 15 residues. Here the CDR3 reads CASSDLRQGGTEAFF. As DNA, the CDR3 is TGTGCCAGCAGTGACCTTCGACAGGGAGGCACTGAAGCTTTCTTT.